This T cell receptor (beta chain) was profiled in a study of cytomegalovirus exposure and HLA in healthy donors. Findings and limits, study-wide: The study had only CMV serostatus as immune exposure information. Per published accounts, TCR beta sequences correctly predicted the HLA-A and HLA-B alleles of most subjects. Sequencing artifact likely explains a cluster of highly shared sequence variants.

About this clone itself: Its antigen remains unknown.

The ends were cut back, 0 bases at V and 2 bases at J, with 14 bases in the middle. The CDR3 covers 16 residues. Germline V CDR1 and CDR2: SGHDN, FVKESK. PCR involved 60 Vbeta and 13 Jbeta primers. This table comes from immunoSEQ multiplex PCR, and its TCRdb copy is limited to in-frame clones, with some not included. The table lists 95,000 to 130,000 clones, 50% to 65% of them singletons. The sample comprised PBMCs. This TCR came from a woman in her thirties or forties in good health and CMV-seropositive. The chain uses TRBV14 and TRBJ2-7; weak D call: TRBD1 (5 bases). CDR3 bases: TGTGCCAGCAGCCAAGACGGCAGGCTCAGGGCCTACGAGCAGTACTTC. This encodes CASSQDGRLRAYEQYF.